This is a list of T cell receptor beta chains from one sample in a study of blood T cell repertoires in COVID-19. Clones were sequenced by immunoSEQ multiplex PCR, and TCRdb holds only the in-frame ones, with some missing. The sample includes 80,000 or so clones, 75% to 90% of them seen just once. Sequencing was done on a sample of peripheral blood. All receptors come from a human donor in a cohort sampled during active COVID-19. CDR3s include the opening cysteine and the closing phenylalanine or tryptophan. Each record gives: J gene, D gene, clone size, V gene, CDR3 length, CDR3 DNA, CDR3 protein. D genes are given only for firm matches. Where a row states a size, it is once, few, many or the class of an expanded clone; other rows omit it.

TRBJ2-3 . . TRBV27 16 TGTGCCAGCAAATTCTGGGACACCGACCCCACAGATACGCAGTATTTT CASKFWDTDPTDTQYF
TRBJ2-1 TRBD2 . TRBV25-1 13 TGTGCCAGCAGGGGGGGGTACCACAATGAGCAGTTCTTC CASRGGYHNEQFF
TRBJ1-2 TRBD1 few TRBV19 15 TGTGCCAGTAGTGCCCTCCGGGACAGGGCGGGTGGCTACACCTTC CASSALRDRAGGYTF
TRBJ2-2 TRBD1 . TRBV30 13 TGTGCCGGGGACAGGGTATCCACCGGGGAGCTGTTTTTT CAGDRVSTGELFF
TRBJ1-2 . . TRBV27 16 TGTGCCAGCAGTTGGATCCTCTTCAGGTCCTATTATGGCTACACCTTC CASSWILFRSYYGYTF
TRBJ2-1 TRBD2 . TRBV29-1 12 TGCAGCGTTGAACTAGCGGGCAATGAGCAGTTCTTC CSVELAGNEQFF
TRBJ2-1 TRBD1 . TRBV19 15 TGTGCCAGTAGGGTACAGGGGATGACCTACAATGAGCAGTTCTTC CASRVQGMTYNEQFF
TRBJ2-7 . . TRBV28 16 TGTGCCAGCAGTTTGGTTACAGCCACTTCCCCCTACGAGCAGTACTTC CASSLVTATSPYEQYF
TRBJ2-2 TRBD1 . TRBV10-3 15 TGTGCCATCAGTGAGTTGACAGGGTACACCGGGGAGCTGTTTTTT CAISELTGYTGELFF
TRBJ1-6 . . TRBV27 16 TGTGCCAGCAGTGCCCGGGGGGGGGCCGGTGGGTCACCCCTCCACTTT CASSARGGAGGSPLHF
TRBJ1-1 . . TRBV28 12 TGTGCCAGCAGACTCCCAGGGATTGAAGCTTTCTTT CASRLPGIEAFF
TRBJ1-5 . . TRBV6-5 15 TGTGCCAGCAGCATTAGCCCTCGACTCGATCAGCCCCAGCATTTT CASSISPRLDQPQHF
TRBJ2-1 TRBD1 . TRBV7-9 13 TGTGCCGGACAGGGGGGGATGAACAATGAGCAGTTCTTC CAGQGGMNNEQFF
TRBJ2-7 . . TRBV27 14 TGTGCCAGCAGTACGGACAGTACAACCTACGAGCAGTACTTC CASSTDSTTYEQYF
TRBJ1-1 TRBD1 . TRBV27 14 TGTGCCAGCAGCCTCGGGACAGGGGGGACTGAAGCTTTCTTT CASSLGTGGTEAFF
TRBJ2-7 . . TRBV11-2 14 TGTGCCAGCAGCCCACGAGGTACCCTCTACGAGCAGTACTTC CASSPRGTLYEQYF